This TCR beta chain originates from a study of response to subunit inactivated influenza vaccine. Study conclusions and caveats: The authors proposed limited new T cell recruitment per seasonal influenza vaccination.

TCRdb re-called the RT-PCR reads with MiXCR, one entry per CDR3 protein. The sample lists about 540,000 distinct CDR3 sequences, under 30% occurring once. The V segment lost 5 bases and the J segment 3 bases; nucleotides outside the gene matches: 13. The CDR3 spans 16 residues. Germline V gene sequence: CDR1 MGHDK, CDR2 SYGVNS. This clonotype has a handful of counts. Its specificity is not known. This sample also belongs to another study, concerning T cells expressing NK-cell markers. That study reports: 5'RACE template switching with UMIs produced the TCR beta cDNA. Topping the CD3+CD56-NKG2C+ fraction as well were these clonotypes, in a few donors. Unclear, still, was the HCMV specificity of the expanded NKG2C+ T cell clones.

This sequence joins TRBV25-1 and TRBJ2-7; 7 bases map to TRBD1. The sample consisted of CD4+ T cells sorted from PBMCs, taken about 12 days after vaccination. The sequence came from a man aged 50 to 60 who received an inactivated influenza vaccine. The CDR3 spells CASSSNSPHRGYEQYF. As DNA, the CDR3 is TGTGCCAGCAGTTCAAATTCCCCCCACAGGGGCTACGAGCAGTACTTC.